This passage covers 16 T cell receptor beta chains from one sample sequenced in a study of beta chain features in type 1 diabetes. Reverse transcribing all isolated RNA meant expressed TCRB transcripts were sequenced. Only in-frame clones appear in the TCRdb table, and some are missing; sequencing was by immunoSEQ multiplex PCR. This table has fewer than 250,000 clones, roughly 14% appearing once. Sequenced sample: naive CD4+ T cells from blood. These receptors were collected from a woman aged 40 to 50 in good health.

This clone was picked up a small number of times. The rearrangement links TRBV28 to TRBJ1-1; D unclear. CDR1 and CDR2 (germline): MDHEN, SYDVKM. The CDR3 sequence is 13 residues long. Trimming cost V 4 bases and J 6 bases, with 12 bases left between them. CDR3 in DNA: TGTGCCAGCAGTTCCTCGATGGGCGCTGAAGCTTTCTTT. Translated: CASSSSMGAEAFF.

This chain joins TRBV10-3 and TRBJ2-6, with D unresolved. This CDR3 has 16 residues. Trimming pared 0 bases from V and 0 bases from J, leaving 6 bases between. Germline CDR1 is ENHRY and CDR2 is SYGVKD. CDR3 amino acids: CAISESSTSGANVLTF. CDR3 nucleotide sequence: TGTGCCATCAGTGAGTCGAGCACCTCTGGGGCCAACGTCCTGACTTTC.

This clone came up a few times. The V and J genes are TRBV27 and TRBJ1-4, with D unresolved. CDR3 length: 13 residues. V lost 5 bases and J 4 bases, leaving 8 bases between the germline ends. Germline values: CDR1 MNHEY, CDR2 SMNVEV (reference sequence). The CDR3 DNA follows: TGTGCCAGCAGTGTCAGCGGTAATGAAAAACTGTTTTTT. It yields the protein CASSVSGNEKLFF.

Worth noting for this clone: One junction end disagrees with the germline gene, perhaps due to a read error. The chain combines TRBV11-2 with TRBJ2-7, with 11 positions matching TRBD1. Looked up from germline, CDR1 is SGHAT and CDR2 is FQNNGV. CDR3 length: 12 residues. In DNA, the CDR3 is TGTGCCAGCAGCTCGCTCCCGGGACAGGGGGACTTC. Its protein is CASSSLPGQGDF.

The rearrangement uses TRBV7-6 and TRBJ2-1, with D perhaps matching TRBD2 (5 bases). V dropped 6 bases and J dropped 3 bases, with 18 bases sitting between them. The CDR3 length is 16 residues. The germline gives CDR1 SGHVS, CDR2 FNYEAQ. The CDR3 nucleotides read TGTGCCAGCAGTCCGCCCGCGAGGGATGTCTACAATGAGCAGTTCTTC. Amino acids: CASSPPARDVYNEQFF. The full variable domain, with the rest looked up from reference TRBV7-6 and TRBJ2-1, is GAGVSQSPRYKVTKRGQDVALRCDPISGHVSLYWYRQALGQGPEFLTYFNYEAQQDKSGLPNDRFSAERPEGSISTLTIQRTEQRDSAMYRCASSPPARDVYNEQFFGPGTRLTVL.

V usage is TRBV19 and J usage is TRBJ1-5, with TRBD1 as a possible D gene (5 bases). From germline, CDR1 is LNHDA and CDR2 SQIVND (reference sequence). Between the trimmed V and J ends, which lost 10 bases and 7 bases, there was a span of 20 bases. The CDR3 runs 14 residues. The CDR3 loop is CATTMTAGQQPQHF. The DNA for the CDR3 is TGTGCCACCACGATGACGGCGGGGCAACAGCCCCAGCATTTT.

This chain links TRBV7-7 with TRBJ2-5; TRBD2 matches at 16 bases. J lost 5 bases, V lost 5 bases, and 5 bases had no gene match. Germline V lookup: CDR1 SSHAT, CDR2 FNYEAQ (reference sequence). The CDR3 spans 16 residues. The CDR3 loop is CASSLGLAGGPETQYF. In DNA, the CDR3 is TGTGCCAGCAGCCTGGGACTAGCGGGGGGGCCGGAGACCCAGTACTTC.

The CDR3 sequence is CASSTLGQGAYNEQFF. CDR3 in DNA: TGTGCCAGTAGTACCCTAGGACAGGGTGCCTACAATGAGCAGTTCTTC. The chain combines TRBV19 with TRBJ2-1; 8 bases match TRBD1. Looked up from germline, CDR1 is LNHDA and CDR2 is SQIVND (reference sequence). With 4 bases clipped from V and 2 bases from J, the junction kept 7 bases outside the gene matches. This CDR3 region has 16 residues. The variable domain in full, completed from reference TRBV19 and TRBJ2-1, reads DGGITQSPKYLFRKEGQNVTLSCEQNLNHDAMYWYRQDPGQGLRLIYYSQIVNDFQKGDIAEGYSVSREKKESFPLTVTSAQKNPTAFYLCASSTLGQGAYNEQFFGPGTRLTVL.

This rearrangement joins TRBV5-1 to TRBJ2-7, with 7 bases identical to TRBD1. This CDR3 has 13 amino acids. The junction had 7 bases not matched to a gene; V was cut back by 5 bases and J by 5 bases. In germline, CDR1 is SGHRS, CDR2 YFSETQ. For the CDR3, the DNA is TGCGCCAGCAGGGCCGGGACAGCCCACGAGCAGTACTTC. Translation gives CASRAGTAHEQYF.

The chain recombines TRBV9 with TRBJ2-2; no definite D call. The CDR3 runs to 15 residues. CDR1 is SGDLS and CDR2 is YYNGEE in the germline V gene. Deletions cut 6 bases from V and 0 bases from J, with 12 bases between. The CDR3 is CASTVTQTNTGELFF. The CDR3 nucleotides read TGTGCCAGCACAGTAACCCAAACGAACACCGGGGAGCTGTTTTTT.

This clone was seen a handful of times. The CDR3 DNA follows: TGTGCCAGCAGCTCTAGACTAGTAGAGACCCAGTACTTC. This translates into CASSSRLVETQYF. The rearrangement uses TRBV7-2 and TRBJ2-5, with D perhaps matching TRBD2 (6 bases). CDR1 is SGHTA, CDR2 FQGNSA, per germline. This CDR3 spans 13 amino acids. Trimming left V 4 bases short and J 4 bases short, with 10 bases between.

The gene calls are TRBV11-2 and TRBJ2-6; D is possibly TRBD1 (5 bases). V was shortened by 5 bases and J by 0 bases, with 8 bases between the two germline ends. From germline, CDR1 is SGHAT and CDR2 FQNNGV. The CDR3 runs 15 residues. The CDR3 DNA reads as TGTGCCAGCAGCCTAAGGGGCTCTGGGGCCAACGTCCTGACTTTC. This codes for CASSLRGSGANVLTF.

The chain couples TRBV6-5 to TRBJ2-1; TRBD1 matches 8 bases. From germline, CDR1 is MNHEY and CDR2 SVGAGI. The V gene end was trimmed by 3 bases and the J gene end by 9 bases; junction bases not matched to a gene: 13. The CDR3 spans 16 residues. CDR3 sequence (DNA): TGTGCCAGCAGTTATGGGACAGGAGGGGTTGGGAGTGAGCAGTTCTTC. Its translation: CASSYGTGGVGSEQFF.

This clone turned up a few times. This chain uses TRBV7-8 with TRBJ2-7, with D possibly being TRBD2 (5 bases). V was shortened by 0 bases and J by 3 bases, with 12 bases between the two germline ends. This CDR3 is 15 amino acids long. From germline, CDR1 is SGHVS and CDR2 FQNEAQ. CDR3 loop: CASSLATIPDYEQYF. The CDR3 DNA sequence: TGTGCCAGCAGCTTAGCGACTATACCAGACTACGAGCAGTACTTC.

This clone came up a few times. The chain links TRBV10-3 to TRBJ2-1; D ambiguous. V was clipped by 2 bases and J by 2 bases, with 10 bases between them. Germline loops: CDR1 ENHRY, CDR2 SYGVKD. The CDR3 spans 15 residues. Written as DNA, the CDR3 is TGTGCCATCAGTGAGGTGTCAGGTCCCTACAATGAGCAGTTCTTC. It is translated as CAISEVSGPYNEQFF.

This clone was detected ten times or more. The chain carries TRBV2 and TRBJ2-1; 15 bases agree with TRBD2. The CDR3 consists of 15 residues. Germline V CDR1 and CDR2: SNHLY, FYNNEI. Trimming cost V 5 bases and J 8 bases; bases outside gene matches: 4. The CDR3 protein is CASSPRTSGGDEQFF. The DNA of the CDR3 is TGTGCCAGCAGTCCCCGGACTAGCGGGGGGGATGAGCAGTTCTTC.